This TCR beta chain appears in the sequencing data of a study of T cell responses to AZD1222 COVID-19 vaccine. Across the study: Second doses at about 4 or about 12 weeks were pooled. Overall study results and limits: CD4 TCRs linked to vaccination spanned spike, dominating at 160-218 and 743-854. Most donors were white British, females outnumbered males, and clonal diversity was possibly underestimated. Reports indicate that nearly half of spike-specific TCRs are directed at unmutated variant regions.

Comment on this clone: Its antigen remains unidentified.

This CDR3 region has 13 residues. V shed 4 bases and J shed 0 bases, with 6 bases lying between them. Per the germline V gene, CDR1 is SGHDN and CDR2 is FVKESK. Clones were sequenced by immunoSEQ multiplex PCR, and TCRdb holds only the in-frame ones, with some missing. This table holds 130,000 or so clones, about 94% found once. This sequence joins TRBV14 and TRBJ1-1; no clear D. This specimen was peripheral blood, taken on day 0 of AZD1222 vaccination. This sequence originates from an adult in good health. CDR3 in amino acids: CASSPYLNTEAFF. The DNA for the CDR3 is TGTGCCAGCAGCCCTTACTTGAACACTGAAGCTTTCTTT.